The clone carrying this T cell receptor (beta chain) was observed a single time. Antigen: not known. Libraries were prepared by immunoSEQ multiplex PCR; TCRdb keeps only in-frame clonotypes and omits some of them. The sample lists 100,000 to 130,000 clones; 87% were seen once. CDR1 is MNHNY and CDR2 is SVGAGI in the germline V gene (reference sequence). Deletions cut 7 bases from V and 3 bases from J, with 16 bases between. The CDR3 has 15 amino acids. This sample was taken from a study of T cell responses to AZD1222 COVID-19 vaccine. General observations from the study: The donor cohort was predominantly white British with a female majority, and clonal diversity may have been underestimated. Epitopes outside B.1.351 and B.1.1.7 mutated regions reportedly drew nearly half of spike TCRs. Seropositive AZD1222 recipients at baseline numbered only five or six.

Doses given second, at about 4 or about 12 weeks, were pooled. This TCR was recovered from an adult who received the AZD1222 COVID-19 vaccine. This chain connects TRBV6-6 to TRBJ1-5, with D possibly matching TRBD1 (6 bases). The sequences come from peripheral blood, collected 28 days after the second AZD1222 dose. Written as DNA, the CDR3 is TGTGCCAGCACTCCCATCGGGGGCGCCAATCAGCCCCAGCATTTT. Translating it yields CASTPIGGANQPQHF.